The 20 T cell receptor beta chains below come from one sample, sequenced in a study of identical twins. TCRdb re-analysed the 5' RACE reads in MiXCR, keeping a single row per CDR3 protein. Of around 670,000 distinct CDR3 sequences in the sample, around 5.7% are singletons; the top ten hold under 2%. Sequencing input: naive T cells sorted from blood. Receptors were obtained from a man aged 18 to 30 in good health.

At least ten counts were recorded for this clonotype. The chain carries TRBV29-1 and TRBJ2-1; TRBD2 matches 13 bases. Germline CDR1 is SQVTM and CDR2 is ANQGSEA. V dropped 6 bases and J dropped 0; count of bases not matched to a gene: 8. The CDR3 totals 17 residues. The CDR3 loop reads CSVPGLAGTSSYNEQFF. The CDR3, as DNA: TGCAGCGTCCCGGGACTAGCGGGAACGAGCTCCTACAATGAGCAGTTCTTC.

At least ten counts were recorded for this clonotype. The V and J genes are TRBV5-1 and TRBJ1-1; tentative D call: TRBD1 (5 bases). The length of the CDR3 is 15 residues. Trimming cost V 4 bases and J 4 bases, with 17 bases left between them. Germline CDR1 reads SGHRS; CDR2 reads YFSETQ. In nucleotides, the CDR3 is TGCGCCAGCAGCCCTCCACTGACAGTAGGCACTGAAGCTTTCTTT. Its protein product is CASSPPLTVGTEAFF.

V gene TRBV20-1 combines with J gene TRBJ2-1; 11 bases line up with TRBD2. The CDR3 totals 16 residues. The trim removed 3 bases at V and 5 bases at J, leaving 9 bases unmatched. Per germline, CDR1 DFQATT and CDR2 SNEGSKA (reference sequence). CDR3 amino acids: CSARLLAGGRNNEQFF. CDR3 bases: TGCAGTGCTAGGTTGCTAGCGGGAGGTCGGAACAATGAGCAGTTCTTC.

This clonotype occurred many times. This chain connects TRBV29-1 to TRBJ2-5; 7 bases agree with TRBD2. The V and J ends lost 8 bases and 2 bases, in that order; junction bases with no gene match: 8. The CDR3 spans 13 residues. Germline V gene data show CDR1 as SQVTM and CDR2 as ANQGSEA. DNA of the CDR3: TGCAGCCTCGGGAGGACAAATCAAGAGACCCAGTACTTC. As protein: CSLGRTNQETQYF.

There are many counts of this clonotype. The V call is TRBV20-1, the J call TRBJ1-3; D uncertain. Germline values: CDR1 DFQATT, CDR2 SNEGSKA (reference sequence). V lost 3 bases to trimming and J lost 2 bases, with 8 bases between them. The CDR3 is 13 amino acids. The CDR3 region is CSARRITGNTIYF. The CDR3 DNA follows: TGCAGTGCTAGGAGGATAACTGGAAACACCATATATTTT.

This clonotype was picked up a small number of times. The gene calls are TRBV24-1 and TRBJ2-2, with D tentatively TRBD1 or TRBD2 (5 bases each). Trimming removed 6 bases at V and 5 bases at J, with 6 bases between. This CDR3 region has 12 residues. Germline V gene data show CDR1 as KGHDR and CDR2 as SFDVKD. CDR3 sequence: CATSWGTGELFF. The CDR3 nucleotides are TGTGCCACCAGTTGGGGGACCGGGGAGCTGTTTTTT.

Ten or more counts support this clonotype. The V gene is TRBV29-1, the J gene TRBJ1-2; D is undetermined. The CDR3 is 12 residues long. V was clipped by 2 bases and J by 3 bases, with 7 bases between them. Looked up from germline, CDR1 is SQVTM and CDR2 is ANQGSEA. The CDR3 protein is CSVESSDYGYTF. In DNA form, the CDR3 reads TGCAGCGTTGAAAGTTCAGACTATGGCTACACCTTC.

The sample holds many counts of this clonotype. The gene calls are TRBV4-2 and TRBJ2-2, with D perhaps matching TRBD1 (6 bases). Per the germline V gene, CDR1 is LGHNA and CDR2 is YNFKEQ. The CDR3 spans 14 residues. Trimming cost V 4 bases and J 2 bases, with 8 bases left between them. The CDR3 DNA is TGTGCCAGCAGCCGGGGGCACAACACCGGGGAGCTGTTTTTT. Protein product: CASSRGHNTGELFF.

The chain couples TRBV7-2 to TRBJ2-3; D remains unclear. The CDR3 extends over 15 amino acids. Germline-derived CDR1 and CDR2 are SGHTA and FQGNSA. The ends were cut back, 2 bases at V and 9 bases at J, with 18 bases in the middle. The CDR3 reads CASSLRVGVLVTQYF. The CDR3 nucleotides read TGTGCCAGCAGCTTACGTGTTGGTGTGCTAGTCACGCAGTATTTT.

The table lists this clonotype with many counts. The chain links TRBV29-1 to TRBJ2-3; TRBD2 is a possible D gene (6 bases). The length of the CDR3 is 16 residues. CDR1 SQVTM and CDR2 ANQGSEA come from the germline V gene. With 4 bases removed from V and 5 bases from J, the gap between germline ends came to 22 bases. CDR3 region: CSVASRRRRGEDTQYF. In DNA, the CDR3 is TGCAGCGTTGCCAGCAGACGACGGAGGGGCGAAGATACGCAGTATTTT.

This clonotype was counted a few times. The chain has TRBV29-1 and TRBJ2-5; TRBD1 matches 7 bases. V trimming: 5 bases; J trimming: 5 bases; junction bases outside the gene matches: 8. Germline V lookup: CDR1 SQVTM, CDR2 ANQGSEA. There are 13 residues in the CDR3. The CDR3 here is CSVSLTGEETQYF. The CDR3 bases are TGCAGCGTTTCACTTACAGGGGAGGAGACCCAGTACTTC.

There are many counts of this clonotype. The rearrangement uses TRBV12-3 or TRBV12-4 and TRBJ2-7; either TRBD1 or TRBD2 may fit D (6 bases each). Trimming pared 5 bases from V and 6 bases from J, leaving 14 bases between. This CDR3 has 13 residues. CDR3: CASSPWGASEQYF. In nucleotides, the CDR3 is TGTGCCAGCAGTCCCTGGGGGGCCAGCGAGCAGTACTTC.

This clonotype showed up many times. CDR3 protein: CASSSAGGTNNEQFF. The CDR3 bases are TGTGCCAGCAGCTCGGCGGGAGGGACCAACAATGAGCAGTTCTTC. This rearrangement joins TRBV7-9 to TRBJ2-1, with TRBD2 identical over 9 bases. The V segment lost 4 bases and the J segment 5 bases; nucleotides outside the gene matches: 6. CDR3 length: 15 amino acids. Germline loops: CDR1 SEHNR, CDR2 FQNEAQ (reference sequence). Filled out from reference TRBV7-9 and TRBJ2-1, the complete variable domain reads DTGVSQNPRHKITKRGQNVTFRCDPISEHNRLYWYRQTLGQGPEFLTYFQNEAQLEKSRLLSDRFSAERPKGSFSTLEIQRTEQGDSAMYLCASSSAGGTNNEQFFGPGTRLTVL.

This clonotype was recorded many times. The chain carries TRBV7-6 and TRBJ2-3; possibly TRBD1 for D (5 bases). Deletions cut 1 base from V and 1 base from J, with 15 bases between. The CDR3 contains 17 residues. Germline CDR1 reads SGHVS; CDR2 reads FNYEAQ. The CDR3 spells CASSLGGPLGRTDTQYF. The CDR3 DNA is TGTGCCAGCAGCTTAGGAGGCCCTTTGGGGCGCACAGATACGCAGTATTTT.

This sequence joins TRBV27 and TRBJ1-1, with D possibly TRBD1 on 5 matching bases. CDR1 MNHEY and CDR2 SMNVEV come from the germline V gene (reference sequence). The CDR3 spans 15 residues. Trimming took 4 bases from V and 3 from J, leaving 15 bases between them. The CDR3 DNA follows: TGTGCCAGCAGTTCCGGGGGGGTAGGGGACACTGAAGCTTTCTTT. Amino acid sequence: CASSSGGVGDTEAFF.

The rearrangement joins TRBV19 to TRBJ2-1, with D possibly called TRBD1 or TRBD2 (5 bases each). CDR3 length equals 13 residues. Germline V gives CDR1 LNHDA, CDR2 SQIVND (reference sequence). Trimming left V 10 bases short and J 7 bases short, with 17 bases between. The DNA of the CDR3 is TGTGCCACCCAGACCGGGACCAAAAATGAGCAGTTCTTC. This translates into CATQTGTKNEQFF.

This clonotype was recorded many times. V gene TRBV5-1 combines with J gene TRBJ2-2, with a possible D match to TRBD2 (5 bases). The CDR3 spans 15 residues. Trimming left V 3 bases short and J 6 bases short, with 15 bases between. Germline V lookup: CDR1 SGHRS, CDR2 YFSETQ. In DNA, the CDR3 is TGCGCCAGCAGCTCGGAATGGTCCGGGGCCGGGGAGCTGTTTTTT. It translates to CASSSEWSGAGELFF.

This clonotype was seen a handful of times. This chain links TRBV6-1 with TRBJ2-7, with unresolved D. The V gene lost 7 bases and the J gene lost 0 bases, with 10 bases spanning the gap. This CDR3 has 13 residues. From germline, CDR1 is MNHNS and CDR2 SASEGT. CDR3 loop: CASTSPHSYEQYV. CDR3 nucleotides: TGTGCCAGCACTAGTCCCCACTCCTACGAGCAGTACGTC.

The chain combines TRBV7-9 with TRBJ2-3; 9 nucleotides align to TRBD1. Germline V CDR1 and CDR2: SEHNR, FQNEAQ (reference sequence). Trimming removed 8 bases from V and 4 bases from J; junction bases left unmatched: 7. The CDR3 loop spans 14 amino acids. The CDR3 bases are TGTGCCAGCGACCGGGACAGGGCATCAGATACGCAGTATTTT. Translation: CASDRDRASDTQYF.

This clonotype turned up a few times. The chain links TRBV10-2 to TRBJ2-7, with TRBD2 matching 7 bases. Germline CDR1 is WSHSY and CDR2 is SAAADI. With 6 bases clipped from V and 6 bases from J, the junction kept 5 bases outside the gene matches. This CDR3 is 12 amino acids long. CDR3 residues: CASRGGTAEQYV. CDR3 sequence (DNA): TGCGCCAGCAGGGGAGGGACGGCCGAGCAGTACGTC.